Following are 32 T cell receptor beta chains from one sample sequenced in a study of blood T cell repertoires in COVID-19. Produced via immunoSEQ multiplex PCR; TCRdb's table is partial and in-frame only. Of some 80,000 clones listed, 60% to 85% are singletons. The sequenced sample was peripheral blood. The receptors stem from an elderly woman with active or convalescent COVID-19.

The V and J genes are TRBV29-1 and TRBJ2-7, with a tentative D call TRBD1 (5 bases). Germline CDR1 SQVTM, CDR2 ANQGSEA. The CDR3 loop spans 14 amino acids. With 4 bases removed from V and 4 bases from J, the gap between germline ends came to 17 bases. CDR3 bases: TGCAGCGTTGGAGACCCAGGGAACCTTTACGAGCAGTACTTC. It yields the protein CSVGDPGNLYEQYF.

The gene calls are TRBV7-3 and TRBJ2-3; D is perhaps TRBD2 (5 bases). The CDR3 spans 13 residues. Between the trimmed V and J ends, which lost 3 bases and 5 bases, there was a span of 9 bases. Germline V lookup: CDR1 SGHTA, CDR2 FQGTGA. The CDR3 spells CASSLDRGDTQYF. The CDR3 DNA follows: TGTGCCAGCAGCTTGGATCGGGGAGATACGCAGTATTTT.

About this clone: The identical CDR3 is also encoded by other nucleotide sequences in the sample. This chain uses TRBV30 with TRBJ1-5, with D unresolved. Trimming pared 2 bases from V and 2 bases from J, leaving 7 bases between. The CDR3 is 13 amino acids. CDR1 is GTSNPN and CDR2 is SVGIG in the germline V gene (reference sequence). The CDR3 sequence is CAWSLRGNQPQHF. CDR3 bases: TGTGCCTGGAGTCTCCGGGGCAATCAGCCCCAGCATTTT.

The chain is built from TRBV5-5 and TRBJ1-2; 7 bases fit TRBD1. The CDR3 runs to 14 residues. Germline assignment: CDR1 SGHKS and CDR2 YYEKEE (reference sequence). Unmatched junction bases numbered 4, after V lost 2 bases and J lost 3 bases. The CDR3 protein is CASSFSGTDYGYTF. In DNA, the CDR3 is TGTGCCAGCAGCTTCTCCGGGACAGACTATGGCTACACCTTC.

V is TRBV2 and J is TRBJ1-6; 9 bases line up with TRBD1. Trimming removed 6 bases from V and 8 bases from J; junction bases left unmatched: 2. From germline, CDR1 is SNHLY and CDR2 FYNNEI. The CDR3 is 13 amino acids. The CDR3 loop reads CASRRTGDSPLHF. The CDR3 DNA sequence: TGTGCCAGCAGGCGGACAGGGGATTCACCCCTCCACTTT.

V gene TRBV3-1 (or the pseudogene TRBV3-2) combines with J gene TRBJ1-4; 10 bases align to TRBD1. The germline gives CDR1 LGHDT, CDR2 YNNKEL (reference sequence). The CDR3 length is 15 residues. Losses at the gene ends were 4 bases for V and 8 bases for J; bases not matched to a gene: 7. The CDR3 here is CASSPWDRGKEKLFF. The CDR3 DNA reads TGTGCCAGCAGCCCCTGGGACAGGGGAAAAGAAAAACTGTTTTTT.

The rearrangement uses TRBV7-2 and TRBJ1-1, with unresolved D. The germline CDR1 and CDR2 sequences are SGHTA and FQGNSA. This CDR3 region has 13 residues. V dropped 5 bases and J dropped 6 bases, with 13 bases sitting between them. This CDR3 is CASSRRRESEAFF. CDR3 bases: TGTGCCAGCAGCCGTCGACGGGAGTCTGAAGCTTTCTTT.

The chain employs TRBV7-6 and TRBJ2-6; the match to TRBD1 covers 7 bases. V shed 2 bases and J 1 base; nucleotides not matched to a gene: 8. The CDR3 length is 18 residues. Germline assignment: CDR1 SGHVS and CDR2 FNYEAQ. The CDR3 DNA is TGTGCCAGCAGCTTAATCGGCGGCAGGGGGTCTGGGGCCAACGTCCTGACTTTC. Translation gives CASSLIGGRGSGANVLTF.

V is TRBV12-3 or TRBV12-4 and J is TRBJ1-1, with D tentatively TRBD1 (5 bases). The CDR3 runs to 12 residues. V lost 5 bases, J lost 5 bases, and 9 bases lay in between. The CDR3: CASSLRETEAFF. The DNA of the CDR3 is TGTGCCAGCAGTCTCAGGGAAACTGAAGCTTTCTTT.

The chain employs TRBV27 and TRBJ2-1, with 10 bases matching TRBD2. The CDR3 contains 17 residues. V was pared by 2 bases and J by 8 bases, with 12 bases of the junction left unmatched. The germline V gene has CDR1 MNHEY and CDR2 SMNVEV (reference sequence). The chain's CDR3 is CASSLVQLAGWADEQFF. The DNA for the CDR3 is TGTGCCAGCAGTTTAGTTCAACTAGCGGGATGGGCGGATGAGCAGTTCTTC.

The chain uses TRBV6-5 and TRBJ1-1, with 9 positions matching TRBD1. The CDR3 has 16 residues. The ends lost 2 bases at V and 3 bases at J; junction bases unmatched: 7. The germline V gene encodes CDR1 MNHEY and CDR2 SVGAGI. DNA of the CDR3: TGTGCCAGCAGTTACCGGACAGGGGTCGGATACACTGAAGCTTTCTTT. It codes for CASSYRTGVGYTEAFF.

This clone was detected only once. The chain carries TRBV5-6 and TRBJ1-5; D unclear. The CDR3 sequence is 15 residues long. The germline V and J ends were trimmed by 0 bases and 0 bases, with 7 bases remaining between them. Germline CDR1 SGHDT, CDR2 YYEEEE. In DNA, the CDR3 is TGTGCCAGCAGCTTGGGGCAGATTAGCAATCAGCCCCAGCATTTT. Translated: CASSLGQISNQPQHF.

The rearrangement joins TRBV6-4 to TRBJ1-4; possible D gene TRBD1, 6 bases. CDR3 length: 18 amino acids. V lost 4 bases to trimming and J lost 8 bases, with 26 bases between them. Germline CDR1 and CDR2: MRHNA and SNTAGT. CDR3 nucleotides: TGTGCCAGCAGTGTGCGTCCCCTACCCAGGGGTAGGGACGAAAAACTGTTTTTT. Translation gives CASSVRPLPRGRDEKLFF.

This clone was detected only once. Here the CDR3 DNA reads TGTGCCAGCAGCCCCGCTCAGGGAAACTCCTACAATGAGCAGTTCTTC. Its translation is CASSPAQGNSYNEQFF. The V and J genes are TRBV7-8 and TRBJ2-1, with D tentatively TRBD1 (5 bases). Trimming removed 5 bases at V and 0 bases at J, with 14 bases between. The germline gives CDR1 SGHVS, CDR2 FQNEAQ. This CDR3 contains 16 residues.

CDR3 region: CSVGQTGRTEAFF. CDR3 bases: TGCAGCGTTGGACAGACAGGGAGGACTGAAGCTTTCTTT. The J gene is TRBJ1-1, the V gene TRBV29-1, with TRBD1 identical over 7 bases. The J segment lost 5 bases and the V segment lost 4 bases, leaving 7 bases of the junction unmatched. Germline loops: CDR1 SQVTM, CDR2 ANQGSEA. The CDR3 sequence is 13 residues long.

V gene TRBV29-1 combines with J gene TRBJ2-7; 9 bases line up with TRBD1. The CDR3 consists of 14 residues. The germline CDR1 and CDR2 sequences are SQVTM and ANQGSEA. V lost 3 bases and J lost 2; bases outside the gene matches: 5. CDR3 residues: CSVDPGQGTYEQYF. CDR3 nucleotides: TGCAGCGTTGACCCGGGACAGGGCACCTACGAGCAGTACTTC.

The chain carries TRBV24-1 and TRBJ1-5, with D unresolved. This CDR3 is built from 13 residues. Germline values: CDR1 KGHDR, CDR2 SFDVKD. Deletions cut 9 bases from V and 4 bases from J, with 12 bases between. The CDR3 DNA reads TGTGCCACCCAGTTAGCGACAAATCAGCCCCAGCATTTT. Amino acid sequence: CATQLATNQPQHF.

The rearrangement uses TRBV11-2 and TRBJ2-7, with 7 bases identical to TRBD2. CDR3 length equals 15 residues. J lost 4 bases, V lost 1 base, and 7 bases had no gene match. Germline V lookup: CDR1 SGHAT, CDR2 FQNNGV. The chain's CDR3 is CASSLGLAVPYEQYF. In DNA, the CDR3 is TGTGCCAGCAGCTTAGGGCTAGCGGTGCCTTACGAGCAGTACTTC.

This chain uses TRBV13 with TRBJ1-5; 10 nucleotides agree with TRBD1. The CDR3 totals 15 residues. The germline CDR1 and CDR2 sequences are PRHDT and FYEKMQ (reference sequence). Trimming at V came to 5 bases and at J to 4 bases, leaving 5 bases not matched to a gene. The CDR3 region has the DNA TGTGCCAGCAGCCAAGGACAGGGGGAGAATCAGCCCCAGCATTTT. Translated, it gives CASSQGQGENQPQHF.

This clone was counted once. CDR3 loop: CASSQLGLEQFF. CDR3 bases: TGCGCCAGCAGCCAACTAGGCCTTGAGCAGTTCTTC. This sequence joins TRBV4-1 and TRBJ2-1; D gene uncertain. The CDR3 has 12 residues. Per the germline V gene, CDR1 is MGHRA and CDR2 is YSYEKL. Trimming removed 2 bases at V and 9 bases at J, with 8 bases between.

Points on this clone: In the same sample, other DNA sequences code for this CDR3. The CDR3 nucleotides are TGTGCCAGCAGCGTGGGGGCGGGCGACACCGGGGAGCTGTTTTTT. This sequence encodes CASSVGAGDTGELFF. The chain recombines TRBV7-2 with TRBJ2-2, with D possibly being TRBD1 (6 bases). V lost 5 bases and J 3 bases, leaving 13 bases between the germline ends. The CDR3 spans 15 residues. Per the germline V gene, CDR1 is SGHTA and CDR2 is FQGNSA.

The rearrangement uses TRBV11-3 and TRBJ1-2, with D possibly matching TRBD1 (6 bases). Germline V CDR1 and CDR2: SGHNT, YENEEA. V gave up 11 bases and J gave up 8 bases, with 24 bases separating them. CDR3 length equals 14 residues. The CDR3 region has the DNA TGTGCCCGGCGGGCTGGGGGGGGCGGTGGGGGCTACACCTTC. This gives the protein CARRAGGGGGGYTF.

This chain connects TRBV7-8 to TRBJ1-2; 10 nucleotides match TRBD1. The CDR3 has 14 amino acids. After removal of 5 bases from V and 7 bases from J, the junction contained 7 bases not matched to a gene. The germline CDR1 and CDR2 sequences are SGHVS and FQNEAQ. The CDR3: CASSAGQGISGYTF. CDR3 bases: TGTGCCAGCAGCGCGGGACAGGGGATCTCTGGCTACACCTTC. The full variable domain, its missing parts supplied by reference TRBV7-8 and TRBJ1-2, is GAGVSQSPRYKVAKRGQDVALRCDPISGHVSLFWYQQALGQGPEFLTYFQNEAQLDKSGLPSDRFFAERPEGSVSTLKIQRTQQEDSAVYLCASSAGQGISGYTFGSGTRLTVV.

CDR3 loop: CASNVQWNQIMDTQYF. Here the CDR3 DNA reads TGTGCCAGCAATGTACAGTGGAACCAGATTATGGATACGCAGTATTTT. The chain recombines TRBV7-8 with TRBJ2-3; D gene ambiguous. V dropped 7 bases and J dropped 6 bases, with 23 bases sitting between them. Germline values: CDR1 SGHVS, CDR2 FQNEAQ. The length of the CDR3 is 16 residues.

This chain uses TRBV27 with TRBJ2-1; a possible D gene is TRBD1 (5 bases). The CDR3 length is 15 residues. Trimming shortened V by 7 bases and J by 4 bases, and 17 bases separated the two germline ends. Germline values: CDR1 MNHEY, CDR2 SMNVEV (reference sequence). Here the CDR3 reads CASMSGQGLYNEQFF. CDR3 DNA sequence: TGTGCCAGCATGTCGGGCCAGGGATTATACAATGAGCAGTTCTTC.

Concerning this clone: The junction shows a germline mismatch at one end, possibly a read error. The CDR3 region has the DNA TGTGCCAGCACCTTGGGTTTCGGTCAGGGATTTGAAGCTTTCTTT. Its translation is CASTLGFGQGFEAFF. The gene calls are TRBV5-6 and TRBJ1-1; perhaps TRBD1 as D (5 bases). From germline, CDR1 is SGHDT and CDR2 YYEEEE. The CDR3 spans 15 residues. Full variable domain (remainder filled in from reference TRBV5-6 and TRBJ1-1): DAGVTQSPTHLIKTRGQQVTLRCSPKSGHDTVSWYQQALGQGPQFIFQYYEEEERQRGNFPDRFSGHQFPNYSSELNVNALLLGDSALYLCASTLGFGQGFEAFFGQGTRLTVV.

As for this clone: Germline and junction disagree at one end, which may indicate a read error. The rearrangement uses TRBV7-2 and TRBJ2-5; 10 positions agree with TRBD2. CDR1 and CDR2 from the germline V gene are SGHTA and FQGNSA. The CDR3 runs to 16 residues. The CDR3 region is CASRLAGGQYQETQYF. The DNA for the CDR3 is TGTGCCAGCAGGTTAGCGGGGGGACAGTACCAAGAGACCCAGTACTTC.

The V and J genes are TRBV19 and TRBJ2-4; TRBD2 agrees at 16 bases. V dropped 0 bases and J dropped 3; count of bases not matched to a gene: 5. Germline V gene lookup returns CDR1 LNHDA and CDR2 SQIVND (reference sequence). The CDR3 consists of 19 residues. In nucleotides, the CDR3 is TGTGCCAGTAGTATAGAGGGACTAGCGGGGGGGAGTGACAAAAACATTCAGTACTTC. This encodes CASSIEGLAGGSDKNIQYF.

The chain combines TRBV28 with TRBJ1-2, with D hard to call. The germline CDR1 and CDR2 sequences are MDHEN and SYDVKM. The V gene lost 5 bases and the J gene lost 2 bases, with 6 bases spanning the gap. The CDR3 has 12 amino acids. CDR3 residues: CASSPGNYGYTF. CDR3 nucleotide sequence: TGTGCCAGCAGTCCGGGGAACTATGGCTACACCTTC.

The rearrangement links TRBV9 to TRBJ2-2; tentative D call: TRBD2 (6 bases). The V and J ends lost 1 base and 4 bases respectively, with 11 bases between them. The germline V gene encodes CDR1 SGDLS and CDR2 YYNGEE. The CDR3 runs to 15 residues. The CDR3 coding sequence is TGTGCCAGCAGCGTACCTGGTAGCGGCACCGGGGAGCTGTTTTTT. It is translated as CASSVPGSGTGELFF.

This clone was seen only once. The CDR3 sequence is CASSPGTGPNQPQHF. DNA of the CDR3: TGTGCCAGCAGCCCCGGGACAGGGCCCAATCAGCCCCAGCATTTT. This sequence joins TRBV11-2 and TRBJ1-5; TRBD1 matches 9 bases. Looked up from germline, CDR1 is SGHAT and CDR2 is FQNNGV. The J segment lost 3 bases and the V segment lost 5 bases, leaving 5 bases of the junction unmatched. The CDR3 sequence is 15 residues long.

The chain is built from TRBV6-5 and TRBJ1-4; 7 bases fit TRBD1. Germline values: CDR1 MNHEY, CDR2 SVGAGI. This CDR3 has 15 residues. V lost 5 bases, J lost 7 bases, and 10 bases stayed unmatched. This CDR3 is CASSLSRQGTEKLFF. Written as DNA, the CDR3 is TGTGCCAGCAGTCTTTCGCGACAGGGCACTGAAAAACTGTTTTTT.